These T cell receptor beta chains were read from a single sample in a study of T-cell reconstitution after alpha-beta-depleted transplantation in children. TCRdb re-derived calls from the PCR reads in MiXCR, one entry per CDR3 protein. The sample has hundreds of thousands of distinct CDR3 sequences, about 11% seen once. Sequencing used PBMCs from the stem cell graft donor, obtained from the stem cell graft. The receptors stem from a human donor who donated a stem cell graft to a child with acute myeloid leukemia. The CDR3 runs from the conserved cysteine through the conserved F or W. Fields, in order: V gene, clone size, D gene, J gene, CDR3 DNA, CDR3 protein. A D gene is named only where the DNA matches it firmly. A clone size is listed for some rows: how often the clone was seen (once, few, many), or a class if it is expanded.

v_call: TRBV6-2/TRBV6-3
clone_size: few
d_call: NA
j_call: TRBJ1-2
cdr3_nt: TGTGCCAGCAGCCCTGGGCTTCGTAAAGGCAGCTATGGCTACACCTTC
cdr3_aa: CASSPGLRKGSYGYTF

v_call: TRBV4-1
clone_size: NA
d_call: TRBD1
j_call: TRBJ2-3
cdr3_nt: TGCGCCAGCAGCCAAACCCGACAGGGCTCAGATACGCAGTATTTT
cdr3_aa: CASSQTRQGSDTQYF

v_call: TRBV6-2/TRBV6-3
clone_size: few
d_call: NA
j_call: TRBJ2-7
cdr3_nt: TGTGCCAGCAGTTACTCCGGCGGGATAATGTACTTC
cdr3_aa: CASSYSGGIMYF

v_call: TRBV29-1
clone_size: many
d_call: TRBD2
j_call: TRBJ2-3
cdr3_nt: TGCAGCGCCCTAAAGAGTGCGGGAGGGACCAGCACAGATACGCAGTATTTT
cdr3_aa: CSALKSAGGTSTDTQYF

v_call: TRBV5-6
clone_size: NA
d_call: TRBD2
j_call: TRBJ2-3
cdr3_nt: TGTGCCAGCAGCTCACGAGGGACTAGCGGGATAAGCACAGATACGCAGTATTTT
cdr3_aa: CASSSRGTSGISTDTQYF

v_call: TRBV6-5
clone_size: many
d_call: TRBD2
j_call: TRBJ2-1
cdr3_nt: TGTGCCAGCAGGGGGAGCGGGAGGGCGGATGAGCAGTTCTTC
cdr3_aa: CASRGSGRADEQFF

v_call: TRBV30
clone_size: few
d_call: TRBD2
j_call: TRBJ2-3
cdr3_nt: TGTGCCTGGTCCGGGGCTAGCGGACTCACAGATACGCAGTATTTT
cdr3_aa: CAWSGASGLTDTQYF

v_call: TRBV24-1
clone_size: many
d_call: TRBD1
j_call: TRBJ2-4
cdr3_nt: TGTGCCACCAGCCAGGGACAGGGAGTCATTCAGTACTTC
cdr3_aa: CATSQGQGVIQYF

v_call: TRBV20-1
clone_size: NA
d_call: NA
j_call: TRBJ2-3
cdr3_nt: TGCAGTGCTAGGAAGGTTGCGGCTAGCGTTTACACAGATACGCAGTATTTT
cdr3_aa: CSARKVAASVYTDTQYF

v_call: TRBV3-1
clone_size: few
d_call: TRBD2
j_call: TRBJ2-1
cdr3_nt: TGTGCCAGCAGCCAACGGGGGACTAGCGGGGGGAGCTCCTACAATGAGCAGTTCTTC
cdr3_aa: CASSQRGTSGGSSYNEQFF

v_call: TRBV20-1
clone_size: few
d_call: TRBD2
j_call: TRBJ2-7
cdr3_nt: TGCAGTGCCTTTTCCGGGACTAGCTCCTACGAGCAGTACTTC
cdr3_aa: CSAFSGTSSYEQYF

v_call: TRBV5-1
clone_size: few
d_call: NA
j_call: TRBJ2-2
cdr3_nt: TGCGCCAGCAGCGGCAGCGACACCGGGGAGCTGTTTTTT
cdr3_aa: CASSGSDTGELFF

v_call: TRBV4-3
clone_size: many
d_call: NA
j_call: TRBJ1-4
cdr3_nt: TGCGCCAGCAGCCAAGAAGTGGGAACAACTAATGAAAAACTGTTTTTT
cdr3_aa: CASSQEVGTTNEKLFF

v_call: TRBV19
clone_size: few
d_call: TRBD2
j_call: TRBJ2-1
cdr3_nt: TGTGCCAGTACCCCAACTAGCGGGAATTACAATGAGCAGTTCTTC
cdr3_aa: CASTPTSGNYNEQFF

v_call: TRBV20-1
clone_size: few
d_call: NA
j_call: TRBJ1-1
cdr3_nt: TGCAGTGCTAGAGGATTGGGTAACACTGAAGCTTTCTTT
cdr3_aa: CSARGLGNTEAFF

v_call: TRBV10-3
clone_size: NA
d_call: TRBD1
j_call: TRBJ1-6
cdr3_nt: TGTGCCATCAGGGCCGGGACAGAGGGCGGTTCACCCCTCCACTTT
cdr3_aa: CAIRAGTEGGSPLHF

v_call: TRBV4-2
clone_size: few
d_call: NA
j_call: TRBJ2-5
cdr3_nt: TGTGCCAGCAGCCAAGCGGGAGTAGGGGAGACCCAGTACTTC
cdr3_aa: CASSQAGVGETQYF

v_call: TRBV30
clone_size: few
d_call: TRBD1
j_call: TRBJ2-7
cdr3_nt: TGTGCCTGGAGTCCCCTCGGGACAGCTACCTACGAGCAGTACTTC
cdr3_aa: CAWSPLGTATYEQYF

v_call: TRBV7-2
clone_size: few
d_call: NA
j_call: TRBJ2-7
cdr3_nt: TGTGCCAGCAGCCTACGCAGGGGTCATACCTACGAGCAGTACTTC
cdr3_aa: CASSLRRGHTYEQYF

v_call: TRBV20-1
clone_size: few
d_call: TRBD2
j_call: TRBJ2-1
cdr3_nt: TGCAGTGCTACCATGGGGCTAGCGGGAGGAAGGAATGAGCAGTTCTTC
cdr3_aa: CSATMGLAGGRNEQFF

v_call: TRBV24-1
clone_size: few
d_call: NA
j_call: TRBJ1-1
cdr3_nt: TGTGCCACCAGTGAACCCAACACTGAAGCTTTCTTT
cdr3_aa: CATSEPNTEAFF

v_call: TRBV4-3
clone_size: few
d_call: NA
j_call: TRBJ2-1
cdr3_nt: TGCGCCAGCAGCCCCTCAGCCGGGAACACCTACAATGAGCAGTTCTTC
cdr3_aa: CASSPSAGNTYNEQFF

v_call: TRBV20-1
clone_size: few
d_call: NA
j_call: TRBJ2-1
cdr3_nt: TGCAGTGCTCTTGATAGACGAGGGGGTTCCTACAATGAGCAGTTCTTC
cdr3_aa: CSALDRRGGSYNEQFF

v_call: TRBV12-3/TRBV12-4
clone_size: few
d_call: NA
j_call: TRBJ1-2
cdr3_nt: TGTGCCAGCACCCCACAGGTTGGGTACGATGGCTACACCTTC
cdr3_aa: CASTPQVGYDGYTF

v_call: TRBV12-3/TRBV12-4
clone_size: NA
d_call: TRBD1
j_call: TRBJ2-7
cdr3_nt: TGTGCCAGCAGGAAAGGACAGGATTCCTACGAGCAGTACTTC
cdr3_aa: CASRKGQDSYEQYF

v_call: TRBV4-2
clone_size: few
d_call: NA
j_call: TRBJ2-5
cdr3_nt: TGTGCCAGCAGCCAAGAAGTGGACAGACCTCAAGAGACCCAGTACTTC
cdr3_aa: CASSQEVDRPQETQYF

v_call: TRBV27
clone_size: NA
d_call: NA
j_call: TRBJ1-3
cdr3_nt: TGTGCCAGCAGTTTCTCTTTCGGAAACACCATATATTTT
cdr3_aa: CASSFSFGNTIYF

v_call: TRBV29-1
clone_size: many
d_call: NA
j_call: TRBJ2-3
cdr3_nt: TGCAGCGCGACACAGGGATCAGATACGCAGTATTTT
cdr3_aa: CSATQGSDTQYF

v_call: TRBV6-2/TRBV6-3
clone_size: NA
d_call: NA
j_call: TRBJ2-2
cdr3_nt: TGTGCCAGCAGTTACTCGACAGTGTCGGCGACCGGGGAGCTGTTTTTT
cdr3_aa: CASSYSTVSATGELFF